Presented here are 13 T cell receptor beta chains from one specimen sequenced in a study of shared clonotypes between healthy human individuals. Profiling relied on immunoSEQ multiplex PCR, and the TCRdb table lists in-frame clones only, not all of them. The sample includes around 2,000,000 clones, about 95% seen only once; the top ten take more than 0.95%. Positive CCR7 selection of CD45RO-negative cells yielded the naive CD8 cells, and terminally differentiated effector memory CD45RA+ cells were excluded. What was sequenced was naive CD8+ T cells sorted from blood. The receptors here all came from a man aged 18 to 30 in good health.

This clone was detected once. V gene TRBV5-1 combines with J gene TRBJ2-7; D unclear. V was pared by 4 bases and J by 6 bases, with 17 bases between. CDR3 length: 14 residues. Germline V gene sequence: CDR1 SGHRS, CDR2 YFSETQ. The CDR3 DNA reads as TGCGCCAGCAGCCCGGGCCTAGAATATGGCGAGCAGTACTTC. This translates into CASSPGLEYGEQYF.

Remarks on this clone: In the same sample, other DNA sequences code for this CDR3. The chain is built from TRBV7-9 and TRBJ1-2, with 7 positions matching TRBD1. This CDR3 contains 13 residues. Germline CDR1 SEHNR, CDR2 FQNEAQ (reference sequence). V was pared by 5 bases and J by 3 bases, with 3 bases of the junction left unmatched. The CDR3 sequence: CASSLGQHYGYTF. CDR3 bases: TGTGCCAGCAGCCTGGGACAGCACTATGGCTACACCTTC. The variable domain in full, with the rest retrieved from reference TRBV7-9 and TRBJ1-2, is DTGVSQNPRHKITKRGQNVTFRCDPISEHNRLYWYRQTLGQGPEFLTYFQNEAQLEKSRLLSDRFSAERPKGSFSTLEIQRTEQGDSAMYLCASSLGQHYGYTFGSGTRLTVV.

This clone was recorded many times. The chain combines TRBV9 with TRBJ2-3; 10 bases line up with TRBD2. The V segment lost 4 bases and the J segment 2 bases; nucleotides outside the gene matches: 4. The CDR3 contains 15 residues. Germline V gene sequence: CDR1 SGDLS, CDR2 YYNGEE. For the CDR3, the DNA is TGTGCCAGCAGCAGACTAGCGGGCCCCACAGATACGCAGTATTTT. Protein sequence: CASSRLAGPTDTQYF.

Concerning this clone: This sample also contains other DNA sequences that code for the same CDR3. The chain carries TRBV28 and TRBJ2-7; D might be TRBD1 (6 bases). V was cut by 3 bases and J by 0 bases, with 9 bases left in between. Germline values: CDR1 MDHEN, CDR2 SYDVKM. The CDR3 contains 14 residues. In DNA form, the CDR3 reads TGTGCCAGCAGTTTGACAGGCAACTCCTACGAGCAGTACTTC. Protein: CASSLTGNSYEQYF.

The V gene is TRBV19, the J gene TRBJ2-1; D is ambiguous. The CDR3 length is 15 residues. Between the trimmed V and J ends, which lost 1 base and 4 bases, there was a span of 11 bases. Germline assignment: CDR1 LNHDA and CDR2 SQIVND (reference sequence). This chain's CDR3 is CASSIVPGLYNEQFF. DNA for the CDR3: TGTGCCAGTAGTATAGTGCCGGGCCTGTACAATGAGCAGTTCTTC.

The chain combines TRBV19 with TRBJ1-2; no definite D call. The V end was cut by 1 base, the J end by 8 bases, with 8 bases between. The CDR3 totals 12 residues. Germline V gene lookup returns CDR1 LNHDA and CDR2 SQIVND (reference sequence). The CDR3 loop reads CASSIGENGYTF. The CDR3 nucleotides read TGTGCCAGTAGTATAGGAGAGAACGGCTACACCTTC.

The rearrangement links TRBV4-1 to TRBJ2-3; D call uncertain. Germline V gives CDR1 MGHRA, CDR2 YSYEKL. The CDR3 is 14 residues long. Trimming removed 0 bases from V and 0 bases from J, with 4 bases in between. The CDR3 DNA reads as TGCGCCAGCAGCCAAGAGACTAGCACAGATACGCAGTATTTT. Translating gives CASSQETSTDTQYF.

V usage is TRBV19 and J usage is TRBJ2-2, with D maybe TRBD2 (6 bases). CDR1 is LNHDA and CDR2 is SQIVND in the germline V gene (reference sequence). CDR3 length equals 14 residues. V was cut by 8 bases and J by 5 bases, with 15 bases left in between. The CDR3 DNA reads TGTGCCAGTTTCTCCGGGACTTTTACCGGGGAGCTGTTTTTT. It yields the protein CASFSGTFTGELFF.

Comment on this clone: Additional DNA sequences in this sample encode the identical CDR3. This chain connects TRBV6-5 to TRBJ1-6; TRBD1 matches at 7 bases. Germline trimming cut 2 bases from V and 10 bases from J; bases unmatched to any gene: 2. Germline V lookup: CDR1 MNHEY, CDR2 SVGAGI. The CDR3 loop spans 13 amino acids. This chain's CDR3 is CASSYGTASPLHF. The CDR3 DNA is TGTGCCAGCAGTTACGGGACAGCCTCACCCCTCCACTTT.

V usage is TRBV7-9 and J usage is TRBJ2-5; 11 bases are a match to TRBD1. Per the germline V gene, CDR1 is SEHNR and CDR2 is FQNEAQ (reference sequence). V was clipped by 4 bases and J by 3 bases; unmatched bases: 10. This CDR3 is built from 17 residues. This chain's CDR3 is CASSSPFRTGGEETQYF. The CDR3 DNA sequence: TGTGCCAGCAGCTCCCCCTTTAGGACAGGGGGCGAAGAGACCCAGTACTTC.

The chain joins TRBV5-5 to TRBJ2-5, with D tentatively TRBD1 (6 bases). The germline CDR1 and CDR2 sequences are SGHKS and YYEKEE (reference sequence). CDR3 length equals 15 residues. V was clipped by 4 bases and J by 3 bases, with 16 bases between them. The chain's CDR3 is CASSNGQFSEETQYF. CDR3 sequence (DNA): TGTGCCAGCAGCAATGGACAGTTTTCGGAAGAGACCCAGTACTTC.

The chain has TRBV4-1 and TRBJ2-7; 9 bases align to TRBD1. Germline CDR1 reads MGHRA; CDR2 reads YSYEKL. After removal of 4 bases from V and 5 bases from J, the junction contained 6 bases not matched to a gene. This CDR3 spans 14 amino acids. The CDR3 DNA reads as TGCGCCAGCAGCCCAGGACAGGGGCTCGACGAGCAGTACTTC. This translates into CASSPGQGLDEQYF.

CDR3 nucleotides: TGTGCCAGCAGTTTAACCCCCCAGCCCCAGCATTTT. Residues: CASSLTPQPQHF. The chain is built from TRBV28 and TRBJ1-5; D gene uncertain. V lost 2 bases and J 7 bases, leaving 6 bases between the germline ends. The germline V gene encodes CDR1 MDHEN and CDR2 SYDVKM. The CDR3 spans 12 residues.